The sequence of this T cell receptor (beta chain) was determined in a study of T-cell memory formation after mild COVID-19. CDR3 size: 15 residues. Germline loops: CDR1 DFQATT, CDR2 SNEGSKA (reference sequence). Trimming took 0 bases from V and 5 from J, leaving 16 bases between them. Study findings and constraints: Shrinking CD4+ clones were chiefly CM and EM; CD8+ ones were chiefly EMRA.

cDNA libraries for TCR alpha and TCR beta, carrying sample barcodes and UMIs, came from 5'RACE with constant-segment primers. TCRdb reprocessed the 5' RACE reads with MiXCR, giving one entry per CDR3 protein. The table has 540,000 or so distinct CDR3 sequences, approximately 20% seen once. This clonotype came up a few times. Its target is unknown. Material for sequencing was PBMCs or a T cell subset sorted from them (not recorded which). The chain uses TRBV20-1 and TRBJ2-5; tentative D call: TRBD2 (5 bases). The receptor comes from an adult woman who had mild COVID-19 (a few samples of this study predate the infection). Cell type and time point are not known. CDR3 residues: CSARDLFRGGETQYF. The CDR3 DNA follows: TGCAGTGCTAGAGATTTATTCCGGGGTGGGGAGACCCAGTACTTC.